These T cell receptor beta chains were read from a single sample in a study of blood T cell repertoires in COVID-19. Repertoires were generated with immunoSEQ multiplex PCR, while TCRdb's copy carries only in-frame clones and drops some. Here the sample spans tens of thousands of clones, around 83% being singletons. The sample was peripheral blood. The receptors were sampled from an older man with active or convalescent COVID-19. The CDR3 runs from the conserved cysteine through the conserved F or W. The D gene is left open where the match is weak. Clone size is stated in some rows and not others, as once, few, many or a class when expanded.

V,D,size,J,CDR3,DNA
TRBV2,TRBD2,few,TRBJ2-7,CASSEFGLDFNEQYF,TGTGCCAGCAGTGAATTTGGACTAGATTTCAACGAGCAGTACTTC
TRBV13,TRBD1,-,TRBJ1-2,CASSLAPQTGAGGYTF,TGTGCCAGCAGCTTAGCTCCCCAGACAGGGGCGGGTGGCTACACCTTC
TRBV5-1,TRBD2,-,TRBJ2-1,CASSLVTGLAGGGEQFF,TGCGCCAGCAGCTTGGTCACGGGACTAGCGGGGGGAGGTGAGCAGTTCTTC
TRBV10-1,TRBD2,-,TRBJ2-2,CASSDSGRATGELFF,TGCGCCAGCAGTGACAGCGGGAGGGCCACCGGGGAGCTGTTTTTT
TRBV28,-,-,TRBJ1-2,CASRRGSANYGYTF,TGTGCCAGCAGGCGGGGGTCCGCTAACTATGGCTACACCTTC
TRBV12-3/TRBV12-4,-,once,TRBJ1-1,CASSLTGQAFF,TGTGCCAGCAGTTTAACGGGTCAAGCTTTCTTT
TRBV11-2,TRBD1,-,TRBJ2-3,CASSLMAGGAGDTQYF,TGTGCCAGCAGCTTAATGGCAGGGGGCGCGGGAGATACGCAGTATTTT
TRBV5-1,TRBD1,-,TRBJ2-7,CASSTSGQASYEQYF,TGCGCCAGCAGCACCTCGGGACAGGCTTCCTACGAGCAGTACTTC
TRBV19,TRBD2,-,TRBJ2-7,CASSSSPGRGYEQYF,TGTGCCAGTAGTTCCTCTCCGGGGAGGGGCTACGAGCAGTACTTC
TRBV5-1,-,-,TRBJ1-2,CASSLGGNGGYTF,TGCGCCAGCAGCTTGGGGGGCAACGGAGGCTACACCTTC
TRBV7-9,TRBD1,-,TRBJ1-2,CASSGQGYGYTF,TGTGCCAGCAGCGGACAGGGATACGGCTACACCTTC
TRBV23-1,TRBD1,-,TRBJ1-3,CASSPMDRGTGNTIYF,TGCGCCAGCAGTCCTATGGACAGGGGGACTGGAAACACCATATATTTT
TRBV2,-,-,TRBJ2-6,CASSDFSGANVLTF,TGTGCCAGCAGTGACTTCTCTGGGGCCAACGTCCTGACTTTC
TRBV11-2,-,-,TRBJ2-2,CASSLEQHTGELFF,TGTGCCAGCAGCTTAGAACAGCACACCGGGGAGCTGTTTTTT
TRBV28,-,few,TRBJ1-6,CASSARENNSPLHF,TGTGCCAGCAGCGCTAGGGAGAATAATTCACCCCTCCACTTT
TRBV6-6,TRBD1,-,TRBJ2-2,CASRSGQANTGELFF,TGTGCCAGCAGATCGGGACAGGCGAACACCGGGGAGCTGTTTTTT
TRBV19,-,-,TRBJ1-5,CASNSYSNQPQHF,TGTGCCAGTAATTCCTATAGCAATCAGCCCCAGCATTTT
TRBV5-8,TRBD1,-,TRBJ1-1,CASSLRQGGGAFF,TGTGCCAGCAGCTTGAGACAGGGCGGTGGAGCTTTCTTT
TRBV27,-,many,TRBJ2-3,CASSPTTRTDTQYF,TGTGCCAGCAGTCCAACGACACGCACAGATACGCAGTATTTT
TRBV3-1/TRBV3-2,-,-,TRBJ2-5,CASSQVQGRKETQYF,TGTGCCAGCAGCCAAGTGCAGGGGCGAAAAGAGACCCAGTACTTC
TRBV11-2,TRBD1,-,TRBJ1-2,CASSLDGVTGGGYTF,TGTGCCAGCAGCTTAGATGGTGTGACAGGGGGCGGCTACACCTTC
TRBV6-2/TRBV6-3,-,-,TRBJ1-1,CASSYEGARGTEAFF,TGTGCCAGCAGTTACGAGGGTGCCAGGGGTACTGAAGCTTTCTTT
TRBV7-8,-,-,TRBJ2-1,CASSPGPRRSYNEQFF,TGTGCCAGCAGCCCCGGCCCCAGACGGAGCTACAATGAGCAGTTCTTC
TRBV24-1,-,-,TRBJ2-2,CATSSGNTGELFF,TGTGCCACCAGCTCGGGAAACACCGGGGAGCTGTTTTTT
TRBV19,-,-,TRBJ1-2,CASRQQSNYGYTF,TGTGCCAGTAGACAACAGAGTAACTATGGCTACACCTTC
TRBV6-6,-,-,TRBJ2-7,CASRPPGLYEQYF,TGTGCCAGCAGGCCACCAGGACTATACGAGCAGTACTTC
TRBV27,TRBD1,few,TRBJ1-6,CASREVQGSNSPLHF,TGTGCCAGCAGGGAGGTACAGGGGAGTAATTCACCCCTCCACTTT
TRBV3-1/TRBV3-2,TRBD2,once,TRBJ2-5,CASSQYDSGRARETQYF,TGTGCCAGCAGCCAATATGATAGCGGGAGGGCCCGGGAGACCCAGTACTTC
TRBV5-1,TRBD2,few,TRBJ2-3,CASSLDVSPQRGSTDTQYF,TGCGCCAGCAGCCTGGACGTATCACCACAGCGGGGCAGCACAGATACGCAGTATTTT
TRBV28,-,-,TRBJ2-7,CASSPPGHSYEQYF,TGTGCCAGCAGCCCCCCGGGACACTCCTACGAGCAGTACTTC
TRBV3-1/TRBV3-2,TRBD1,-,TRBJ1-3,CASSQPGQRNTIYF,TGTGCCAGCAGCCAACCGGGACAGCGGAACACCATATATTTT
TRBV5-1,-,-,TRBJ1-2,CASSSSGDGYGYTF,TGCGCCAGCAGCTCCTCAGGGGATGGCTATGGCTACACCTTC
TRBV19,-,-,TRBJ1-5,CASSIEQAYNQPQHF,TGTGCCAGTAGTATAGAACAGGCCTACAATCAGCCCCAGCATTTT
TRBV29-1,TRBD2,-,TRBJ2-2,CSVEPAGGAGELFF,TGCAGCGTTGAACCAGCGGGAGGGGCCGGGGAGCTGTTTTTT
TRBV4-1,TRBD2,few,TRBJ2-3,CASSQSGGAVRTDTQYF,TGCGCCAGCAGCCAGTCCGGGGGGGCAGTTCGTACAGATACGCAGTATTTT
TRBV7-8,-,-,TRBJ2-7,CASSVSEKSYEQYF,TGTGCCAGCAGCGTTAGCGAGAAATCCTACGAGCAGTACTTC
TRBV19,-,-,TRBJ2-2,CASERDWNTGELFF,TGTGCCAGTGAAAGAGACTGGAACACCGGGGAGCTGTTTTTT
TRBV29-1,-,-,TRBJ1-1,CSVEVRGMNTEAFF,TGCAGCGTTGAAGTTCGGGGGATGAACACTGAAGCTTTCTTT
TRBV6-5,-,-,TRBJ2-3,CASRPGGTDTQYF,TGTGCCAGCAGACCCGGGGGTACAGATACGCAGTATTTT
TRBV28,TRBD1,-,TRBJ1-1,CASSRPGTGYGRSTEAFF,TGTGCCAGCAGCCGTCCCGGGACAGGGTATGGGAGGAGCACTGAAGCTTTCTTT
TRBV19,TRBD1,-,TRBJ1-5,CASSMTGESNQPQHF,TGTGCCAGTAGTATGACAGGGGAAAGCAATCAGCCCCAGCATTTT
TRBV2,-,once,TRBJ1-2,CASRRTAIQYGYTF,TGTGCCAGCAGACGGACAGCCATACAATATGGCTACACCTTC
TRBV30,-,once,TRBJ1-1,CAYKVKGRTEAFF,TGTGCCTACAAAGTAAAGGGGAGGACTGAAGCTTTCTTT
TRBV28,-,-,TRBJ2-7,CASRTGNRYEQYF,TGTGCCAGCAGAACAGGGAATAGGTACGAGCAGTACTTC
TRBV10-1,TRBD2,few,TRBJ2-1,CASSPRTSGVQFF,TGCGCCAGCAGCCCCCGGACTAGCGGGGTTCAGTTCTTC
TRBV5-1,-,once,TRBJ1-6,CASRSSGNNSPLHF,TGCGCCAGCAGATCCTCAGGGAATAATTCACCCCTCCACTTT
TRBV6-5,-,-,TRBJ1-2,CASSYLQSSNYGYTF,TGTGCCAGCAGTTACTTACAGAGTTCTAACTATGGCTACACCTTC
TRBV27,TRBD1,-,TRBJ1-2,CASRITGQGSGYTF,TGTGCCAGCAGAATCACTGGACAGGGAAGCGGCTACACCTTC
TRBV14,-,-,TRBJ1-3,CASSQVAGHSGNTIYF,TGTGCCAGCAGCCAAGTGGCAGGACACTCTGGAAACACCATATATTTT
TRBV27,-,-,TRBJ2-7,CASSLGQSYEQYF,TGTGCCAGCAGTTTGGGGCAGAGCTACGAGCAGTACTTC
TRBV9,TRBD2,-,TRBJ2-6,CARSGGWGRGANVLTF,TGTGCCCGCAGCGGGGGGTGGGGGCGTGGGGCCAACGTCCTGACTTTC
TRBV24-1,-,-,TRBJ2-1,CATSDLAVNEQFF,TGTGCCACCAGTGATTTAGCGGTAAATGAGCAGTTCTTC